This is a list of T cell receptor beta chains from one sample in a study of blood T cell repertoires in COVID-19. Sequencing was performed with immunoSEQ multiplex PCR; in TCRdb, only in-frame clones are kept and a portion is missing. The table includes about 110,000 clones, over 70% detected once. The specimen sequenced was peripheral blood. These TCRs come from a woman aged 45-59 years with acute or convalescent COVID-19. CDR3s include the opening cysteine and the closing phenylalanine or tryptophan. Fields, in order: CDR3 DNA, CDR3 protein, J gene, clone size, D gene, V gene. A D gene is named only where the DNA matches it firmly. Clone size appears in some rows only: once, few, many, or a class for an expanded clone.

CDR3nt: TGTGCCAGCAGCCTCGACAGTGGGAACACTGAAGCTTTCTTT
CDR3aa: CASSLDSGNTEAFF
j_gene: TRBJ1-1
abundance: .
d_gene: .
v_gene: TRBV5-4

CDR3nt: TGTGCCAGCAGCCAAGGTGGACAGGGAGGATATTTT
CDR3aa: CASSQGGQGGYF
j_gene: TRBJ1-3
abundance: once
d_gene: TRBD1
v_gene: TRBV3-1/TRBV3-2

CDR3nt: TGTGCCAGCTCTATGGGCGGGGGGGCAGGAGAGCAGTTCTTC
CDR3aa: CASSMGGGAGEQFF
j_gene: TRBJ2-1
abundance: .
d_gene: TRBD2
v_gene: TRBV3-1/TRBV3-2

CDR3nt: TGCGCCAGCAGCGTTACAGGGAACACTGAAGCTTTCTTT
CDR3aa: CASSVTGNTEAFF
j_gene: TRBJ1-1
abundance: .
d_gene: .
v_gene: TRBV5-1

CDR3nt: TGTGCCAGCAGTTTATCCCCGGGACTCGGTGAAAAACTGTTTTTT
CDR3aa: CASSLSPGLGEKLFF
j_gene: TRBJ1-4
abundance: .
d_gene: .
v_gene: TRBV28

CDR3nt: TGTGCCGACTCCCTAACTACGAACACTGAAGCTTTCTTT
CDR3aa: CADSLTTNTEAFF
j_gene: TRBJ1-1
abundance: .
d_gene: .
v_gene: TRBV2

CDR3nt: TGTGCCAGCAGCCCGGGCTCCCTAAGCGGCCAGTACTTC
CDR3aa: CASSPGSLSGQYF
j_gene: TRBJ2-5
abundance: .
d_gene: .
v_gene: TRBV6-2/TRBV6-3

CDR3nt: TGTGCCAGCAGGCCCTTGGACAGGAAAACCTATGGCTACACCTTC
CDR3aa: CASRPLDRKTYGYTF
j_gene: TRBJ1-2
abundance: .
d_gene: TRBD1
v_gene: TRBV2

CDR3nt: TGTGCCAGCAGCGTAGGGGGTAGTGGGACAGAGTCGTCACCCCTCCACTTT
CDR3aa: CASSVGGSGTESSPLHF
j_gene: TRBJ1-6
abundance: .
d_gene: TRBD1
v_gene: TRBV9

CDR3nt: TGTGCCAGCAGCTTAGGGGGGGGCGCGAACACTGAAGCTTTCTTT
CDR3aa: CASSLGGGANTEAFF
j_gene: TRBJ1-1
abundance: .
d_gene: .
v_gene: TRBV7-6

CDR3nt: TGTGCCAGCAGCTTGCATGCTAGCGGCCGATTTTTTAGCACAGATACGCAGTATTTT
CDR3aa: CASSLHASGRFFSTDTQYF
j_gene: TRBJ2-3
abundance: .
d_gene: TRBD2
v_gene: TRBV5-8

CDR3nt: TGTGCCAGCAGCTTGACTGGACAGGCCTGGAACACTGAAGCTTTCTTT
CDR3aa: CASSLTGQAWNTEAFF
j_gene: TRBJ1-1
abundance: few
d_gene: TRBD1
v_gene: TRBV5-5

CDR3nt: TGTGCCTCTACGAACACCGGGGAGCTGTTTTTT
CDR3aa: CASTNTGELFF
j_gene: TRBJ2-2
abundance: .
d_gene: .
v_gene: TRBV2

CDR3nt: TGCGCCAGCAGAATCCGACAGGGGACCGGGGAGCTGTTTTTT
CDR3aa: CASRIRQGTGELFF
j_gene: TRBJ2-2
abundance: .
d_gene: TRBD1
v_gene: TRBV5-1

CDR3nt: TGCAGCGTTGGAAGGACTCAAGAGACCCAGTACTTC
CDR3aa: CSVGRTQETQYF
j_gene: TRBJ2-5
abundance: .
d_gene: .
v_gene: TRBV29-1

CDR3nt: TGTGCCAGCAGCTTAGACCCCTTACTACAGGGATGCCCCAATCAGCCCCAGCATTTT
CDR3aa: CASSLDPLLQGCPNQPQHF
j_gene: TRBJ1-5
abundance: .
d_gene: .
v_gene: TRBV11-3

CDR3nt: TGTGCCAGCAGCTTAGGGCCTAATCAGCCCCAGCATTTT
CDR3aa: CASSLGPNQPQHF
j_gene: TRBJ1-5
abundance: .
d_gene: .
v_gene: TRBV7-3

CDR3nt: TGTGCCAGCAGCTTAGGGCAGCTAGCCCCCTGCGTCTCCTACGAGCAGTACTTC
CDR3aa: CASSLGQLAPCVSYEQYF
j_gene: TRBJ2-7
abundance: .
d_gene: .
v_gene: TRBV7-4

CDR3nt: TGTGCCAGCAGCCAATGGCCCCTCACAGGGGTTCAAGAGACCCAGTACTTC
CDR3aa: CASSQWPLTGVQETQYF
j_gene: TRBJ2-5
abundance: .
d_gene: TRBD1
v_gene: TRBV3-1/TRBV3-2

CDR3nt: TGTGCCAGCAGCTTAGTCAGGGGAGAGACCCAGTACTTC
CDR3aa: CASSLVRGETQYF
j_gene: TRBJ2-5
abundance: once
d_gene: .
v_gene: TRBV7-2

CDR3nt: TGTGCCAGCAGACATTCTACACAGGGCGATACGCAGTATTTT
CDR3aa: CASRHSTQGDTQYF
j_gene: TRBJ2-3
abundance: .
d_gene: .
v_gene: TRBV27

CDR3nt: TGTGCCAGCAGCCAACTGTTGAGGGCGGAGAACGAGCAGTACTTC
CDR3aa: CASSQLLRAENEQYF
j_gene: TRBJ2-7
abundance: .
d_gene: .
v_gene: TRBV14

CDR3nt: TGTGCCAGTAGTATCGAGCACAGGGATTATGGCTACACCTTC
CDR3aa: CASSIEHRDYGYTF
j_gene: TRBJ1-2
abundance: .
d_gene: .
v_gene: TRBV19

CDR3nt: TGTGCCAGCTCACCCCGCCAGGGGGAAGCTTTCTTT
CDR3aa: CASSPRQGEAFF
j_gene: TRBJ1-1
abundance: once
d_gene: .
v_gene: TRBV18

CDR3nt: TGTGCCAGTAGTATACCGGCGTACAGGGGTGCTAACTATGGCTACACCTTC
CDR3aa: CASSIPAYRGANYGYTF
j_gene: TRBJ1-2
abundance: once
d_gene: TRBD1
v_gene: TRBV19

CDR3nt: TGTGCCAGTAGTAACGGGGGTTCTGGGGCCAACGTCCTGACTTTC
CDR3aa: CASSNGGSGANVLTF
j_gene: TRBJ2-6
abundance: .
d_gene: .
v_gene: TRBV19

CDR3nt: TGTGCCAGCAGCTTGCCGGCAGGAAATTCACCCCTCCACTTT
CDR3aa: CASSLPAGNSPLHF
j_gene: TRBJ1-6
abundance: .
d_gene: .
v_gene: TRBV7-8

CDR3nt: TGTGCCAGCAGCTTAGCGGGGGGGAATCAGCCCCAGCATTTT
CDR3aa: CASSLAGGNQPQHF
j_gene: TRBJ1-5
abundance: .
d_gene: .
v_gene: TRBV7-8

CDR3nt: TGTGCCAGCAGCTTCGGGACTCTGGGTGGCTATGGCTACACCTTC
CDR3aa: CASSFGTLGGYGYTF
j_gene: TRBJ1-2
abundance: .
d_gene: .
v_gene: TRBV7-2

CDR3nt: TGTGCCAGCAGTTTTGGTGGGGGGGCAGGTTACAATGAGCAGTTCTTC
CDR3aa: CASSFGGGAGYNEQFF
j_gene: TRBJ2-1
abundance: .
d_gene: .
v_gene: TRBV28

CDR3nt: TGTGCCAGTAGTCCGCTCCGCGGGGGGATTTTCAATGAGCAGTTCTTC
CDR3aa: CASSPLRGGIFNEQFF
j_gene: TRBJ2-1
abundance: once
d_gene: TRBD2
v_gene: TRBV19

CDR3nt: TGTGCCAGCAGCTTAGGGGAGGGACCGCGATATGGCTACACCTTC
CDR3aa: CASSLGEGPRYGYTF
j_gene: TRBJ1-2
abundance: .
d_gene: .
v_gene: TRBV7-6

CDR3nt: TGTGCCAGCAGTTTAATCTGGACAGATGGCTACACCTTC
CDR3aa: CASSLIWTDGYTF
j_gene: TRBJ1-2
abundance: .
d_gene: .
v_gene: TRBV6-2/TRBV6-3

CDR3nt: TGTGCCAGCGGTGGAGGCGCCTATGGCTACACCTTC
CDR3aa: CASGGGAYGYTF
j_gene: TRBJ1-2
abundance: .
d_gene: .
v_gene: TRBV2

CDR3nt: TGTGCCAGCAGCCCCCCTGAGGGGGCGCGGACTGAAGCTTTCTTT
CDR3aa: CASSPPEGARTEAFF
j_gene: TRBJ1-1
abundance: .
d_gene: TRBD1
v_gene: TRBV28

CDR3nt: TGTGCCACCAGTTACGGGACAGGCAATTCACCCCTCCACTTT
CDR3aa: CATSYGTGNSPLHF
j_gene: TRBJ1-6
abundance: .
d_gene: TRBD1
v_gene: TRBV15

CDR3nt: TGTGCCAGTTTCCTTCAGGGATACGCTGAAGCTTTCTTT
CDR3aa: CASFLQGYAEAFF
j_gene: TRBJ1-1
abundance: .
d_gene: .
v_gene: TRBV6-5

CDR3nt: TGTGCCAGCACCTTACAGGGACAAGAGACCCAGTACTTC
CDR3aa: CASTLQGQETQYF
j_gene: TRBJ2-5
abundance: .
d_gene: .
v_gene: TRBV5-6

CDR3nt: TGTGCCAGCAGTCTGGGTGTGCGGGAAAAACTGTTTTTT
CDR3aa: CASSLGVREKLFF
j_gene: TRBJ1-4
abundance: .
d_gene: .
v_gene: TRBV28

CDR3nt: TGTGCCAGCAGCTTCGGACAGGGTTACACTGAAGCTTTCTTT
CDR3aa: CASSFGQGYTEAFF
j_gene: TRBJ1-1
abundance: .
d_gene: TRBD1
v_gene: TRBV11-2

CDR3nt: TGTGCCAGCAGTGAATACAGGGGAGGGTCACCCCTCCACTTT
CDR3aa: CASSEYRGGSPLHF
j_gene: TRBJ1-6
abundance: once
d_gene: .
v_gene: TRBV25-1

CDR3nt: TGTGCCAGCAATTCGGGACAGCCTAGCTCCTATAATTCACCCCTCCACTTT
CDR3aa: CASNSGQPSSYNSPLHF
j_gene: TRBJ1-6
abundance: .
d_gene: TRBD1
v_gene: TRBV28

CDR3nt: TGTGCCAGCAGTGACCGATACAGGGAGAGTGGCTATGGCTACACCTTC
CDR3aa: CASSDRYRESGYGYTF
j_gene: TRBJ1-2
abundance: .
d_gene: .
v_gene: TRBV25-1

CDR3nt: TGTGCCAGCAGCTTAGGACTTGGGTACACCGGGGAGCTGTTTTTT
CDR3aa: CASSLGLGYTGELFF
j_gene: TRBJ2-2
abundance: medium-sized
d_gene: .
v_gene: TRBV9

CDR3nt: TGTGCCAGCAGTGACGGCAGGGAATGGAGTAATGAAAAACTGTTTTTT
CDR3aa: CASSDGREWSNEKLFF
j_gene: TRBJ1-4
abundance: .
d_gene: .
v_gene: TRBV6-4

CDR3nt: TGCGCCAGCACCATGGACAGGGCAAACTATGGCTACACCTTC
CDR3aa: CASTMDRANYGYTF
j_gene: TRBJ1-2
abundance: .
d_gene: TRBD1
v_gene: TRBV5-1

CDR3nt: TGTGCCAGCAGCGGAACGACAGGGGTGTCACCCCTCCACTTT
CDR3aa: CASSGTTGVSPLHF
j_gene: TRBJ1-6
abundance: .
d_gene: TRBD1
v_gene: TRBV11-1

CDR3nt: TGTGCCAGTAGTCCCCAGCGGGGGGGTTTAAAAGAGACCCAGTACTTC
CDR3aa: CASSPQRGGLKETQYF
j_gene: TRBJ2-5
abundance: once
d_gene: TRBD2
v_gene: TRBV19

CDR3nt: TGTGCCAGCAGCGTAACAGGGTCTACCCAGTACTTC
CDR3aa: CASSVTGSTQYF
j_gene: TRBJ2-5
abundance: .
d_gene: .
v_gene: TRBV5-8

CDR3nt: TGTGCCAGCAGCTCCAGGGCTAGCGGGGACAATGAGCAGTTCTTC
CDR3aa: CASSSRASGDNEQFF
j_gene: TRBJ2-1
abundance: .
d_gene: TRBD2
v_gene: TRBV3-1/TRBV3-2

CDR3nt: TGTGCCAGCAGCTCACTCCGGGACAGGAATGAAAAACTGTTTTTT
CDR3aa: CASSSLRDRNEKLFF
j_gene: TRBJ1-4
abundance: few
d_gene: TRBD1
v_gene: TRBV5-6

CDR3nt: TGTGCCACCAGCAGAGTACAGGACTACGAGCAGTACTTC
CDR3aa: CATSRVQDYEQYF
j_gene: TRBJ2-7
abundance: once
d_gene: .
v_gene: TRBV15